These 30 T cell receptor beta chains were all obtained from the same sample, sequenced in a study of cytomegalovirus exposure and HLA in healthy donors. Amplification used 60 Vbeta primers and 13 Jbeta primers. Generated by immunoSEQ multiplex PCR, the TCRdb table keeps only in-frame clones and is missing some. In the table there are 95,000 to 100,000 clones, roughly four fifths of which are singletons. Sequences were obtained from PBMCs. These receptors originate from a man between 50 and 59 years old in good health and CMV-seronegative.

This clone counts as medium-sized. The genes are TRBV6-1 and TRBJ1-3, with TRBD1 matching over 7 bases. The germline V gene encodes CDR1 MNHNS and CDR2 SASEGT. The CDR3 is 14 amino acids. V lost 7 bases and J lost 2; bases outside the gene matches: 5. CDR3 nucleotide sequence: TGTGCCAGCAACGACCAGGGGGCTGGAAACACCATATATTTT. Translation gives CASNDQGAGNTIYF.

CDR3 in amino acids: CASSIGQSSGGRNNEQFF. The CDR3 DNA reads as TGTGCCAGTAGTATCGGCCAATCTAGCGGGGGCCGGAACAATGAGCAGTTCTTC. This chain joins TRBV19 and TRBJ2-1, with 10 bases fitting TRBD2. The CDR3 contains 18 residues. Germline V gives CDR1 LNHDA, CDR2 SQIVND (reference sequence). V gave up 3 bases and J gave up 5 bases; unmatched junction bases: 13.

The gene calls are TRBV5-1 and TRBJ2-2, with a tentative D call TRBD1 (6 bases). Looked up from germline, CDR1 is SGHRS and CDR2 is YFSETQ. V was cut by 1 base and J by 3 bases, with 10 bases left in between. The length of the CDR3 is 15 residues. The CDR3 DNA sequence: TGCGCCAGCAGCTTGCAGGGGCAGGACACCGGGGAGCTGTTTTTT. Translated, it gives CASSLQGQDTGELFF.

This chain joins TRBV7-3 and TRBJ2-1; 9 bases line up with TRBD2. Germline CDR1 is SGHTA and CDR2 is FQGTGA. This CDR3 contains 15 residues. The V segment lost 5 bases and the J segment 6 bases; nucleotides outside the gene matches: 8. For the CDR3, the DNA is TGTGCCAGCAGCCACTCCGGGACTAGCAGCAATGAGCAGTTCTTC. Amino acids: CASSHSGTSSNEQFF.

This clone was counted once. This chain uses TRBV7-2 with TRBJ1-5; perhaps TRBD1 as D (6 bases). The germline V gene encodes CDR1 SGHTA and CDR2 FQGNSA. The length of the CDR3 is 16 residues. Trimming removed 3 bases at V and 2 bases at J, with 14 bases between. CDR3 DNA sequence: TGTGCCAGCAGCTTTTCGGGGGGCAAAGGCAATCAGCCCCAGCATTTT. The encoded protein is CASSFSGGKGNQPQHF.

This chain uses TRBV7-9 with TRBJ1-4; D is undetermined. In germline, CDR1 is SEHNR, CDR2 FQNEAQ (reference sequence). Trimming took 5 bases from V and 3 from J, leaving 13 bases between them. The CDR3 loop spans 15 amino acids. The CDR3 sequence: CASSQEGQSNEKLFF. For the CDR3, the DNA is TGTGCCAGCAGCCAGGAGGGTCAGTCTAATGAAAAACTGTTTTTT.

This clone has more than one count but fewer than ten. V gene TRBV30 combines with J gene TRBJ2-3; TRBD2 matches 9 bases. The CDR3 has 15 amino acids. The germline CDR1 and CDR2 sequences are GTSNPN and SVGIG (reference sequence). J lost 5 bases, V lost 1 base, and 7 bases had no gene match. The chain's CDR3 is CAWSGLAGPVDTQYF. Here the CDR3 DNA reads TGTGCCTGGAGTGGCCTAGCGGGACCCGTAGATACGCAGTATTTT.

The chain links TRBV25-1 to TRBJ2-3; D possibly corresponds to TRBD2 (5 bases). The CDR3 is 11 amino acids. Germline lookup yields CDR1 MGHDK and CDR2 SYGVNS. The V gene lost 11 bases and the J gene lost 5 bases, with 11 bases spanning the gap. CDR3 residues: CAVEGLDTQYF. The CDR3 DNA sequence: TGTGCCGTAGAGGGCCTAGATACGCAGTATTTT. The variable domain in full, completed from reference TRBV25-1 and TRBJ2-3, reads EADIYQTPRYLVIGTGKKITLECSQTMGHDKMYWYQQDPGMELHLIHYSYGVNSTEKGDLSSESTVSRIRTEHFPLTLESARPSHTSQYLCAVEGLDTQYFGPGTRLTVL.

The V gene is TRBV4-2, the J gene TRBJ2-3, with D possibly being TRBD2 (7 bases). CDR1 and CDR2 (germline): LGHNA, YNFKEQ. V was clipped by 2 bases and J by 6 bases, with 21 bases between them. The CDR3 is 17 residues long. CDR3 region: CASSQNPRGAGSDTQYF. CDR3 bases: TGTGCCAGCAGCCAAAACCCTCGGGGGGCCGGATCTGATACGCAGTATTTT.

This clone turned up a few times. V is TRBV7-9 and J is TRBJ1-5; tentative D call: TRBD1 (6 bases). V was trimmed by 5 bases and J by 7 bases, leaving 15 bases between them. The CDR3 is made up of 14 amino acids. Germline V CDR1 and CDR2: SEHNR, FQNEAQ (reference sequence). CDR3 amino acids: CASSMGAGGQPQHF. The CDR3 nucleotides read TGTGCCAGCAGCATGGGGGCGGGAGGCCAGCCCCAGCATTTT.

Note on this clone: Since no conserved phenylalanine or tryptophan closes the CDR3, a read error is the likely cause. The genes are TRBV2 and TRBJ1-2; TRBD1 aligns across 7 bases. CDR3 length equals 13 residues. V lost 8 bases to trimming and J lost 0 bases; unmatched junction nucleotides: 3. Germline V gene sequence: CDR1 SNHLY, CDR2 FYNNEI. CDR3 loop: CASRDRTNYGYTL. The CDR3 DNA sequence: TGTGCCAGCCGGGACAGAACTAACTATGGCTACACCCTC.

This chain joins TRBV5-1 and TRBJ2-7; possible D gene TRBD1, 6 bases. Germline V gene sequence: CDR1 SGHRS, CDR2 YFSETQ. The CDR3 totals 12 residues. The V and J ends lost 7 bases and 6 bases respectively, with 14 bases between them. CDR3 protein: CASREGDGEQYF. The DNA for the CDR3 is TGCGCCAGCCGCGAGGGGGACGGCGAGCAGTACTTC. Complete variable domain (other parts from reference TRBV5-1 and TRBJ2-7): KAGVTQTPRYLIKTRGQQVTLSCSPISGHRSVSWYQQTPGQGLQFLFEYFSETQRNKGNFPGRFSGRQFSNSRSEMNVSTLELGDSALYLCASREGDGEQYFGPGTRLTVT.

The V gene is TRBV28, the J gene TRBJ2-2; tentatively, D is TRBD1 (6 bases). V was pared by 2 bases and J by 1 base, with 11 bases between. CDR1 and CDR2 from the germline V gene are MDHEN and SYDVKM. CDR3 length equals 16 residues. In DNA form, the CDR3 reads TGTGCCAGCAGTTTAATTCAGGGGCGGAACACCGGGGAGCTGTTTTTT. Its protein product is CASSLIQGRNTGELFF.

The rearrangement links TRBV7-9 to TRBJ2-2; 7 bases match TRBD2. The CDR3 is 17 amino acids. V was clipped by 1 base and J by 0 bases; unmatched bases: 5. Germline CDR1 and CDR2: SEHNR and FQNEAQ (reference sequence). In DNA, the CDR3 is TGTGCCAGCAGCTTAGTCGGGAGGCCACCGAACACCGGGGAGCTGTTTTTT. This translates into CASSLVGRPPNTGELFF.

The chain links TRBV4-1 to TRBJ2-3; 14 nucleotides agree with TRBD2. Germline assignment: CDR1 MGHRA and CDR2 YSYEKL. The CDR3 is made up of 19 amino acids. V lost 3 bases to trimming and J lost 6 bases; unmatched junction nucleotides: 14. The CDR3 nucleotides are TGCGCCAGCAGCCATCTATACGGGACTAGCGGGAGATTGGGGGATACGCAGTATTTT. Amino acid sequence: CASSHLYGTSGRLGDTQYF.

V and J are TRBV9 and TRBJ2-7, with a tentative D call TRBD2 (6 bases). Trimming shortened V by 4 bases and J by 3 bases, and 14 bases separated the two germline ends. The CDR3 is made up of 14 amino acids. CDR1 is SGDLS and CDR2 is YYNGEE in the germline V gene. The CDR3 here is CASSRRDSNYEQYF. The CDR3 DNA is TGTGCCAGCAGCCGCAGGGACTCCAACTACGAGCAGTACTTC.

This chain joins TRBV7-8 and TRBJ1-6; weak D call: TRBD1 (5 bases). The CDR3 has 17 amino acids. The ends were cut back, 5 bases at V and 6 bases at J, with 20 bases in the middle. CDR1 and CDR2 (germline): SGHVS, FQNEAQ. CDR3 in amino acids: CASSENTGILFNSPLHF. DNA of the CDR3: TGTGCCAGCAGCGAGAATACAGGAATCCTGTTTAATTCACCCCTCCACTTT.

The chain combines TRBV5-1 with TRBJ2-3, with TRBD1 identical over 7 bases. The CDR3 covers 22 residues. Losses at the gene ends were 0 bases for V and 0 bases for J; bases not matched to a gene: 22. Per germline, CDR1 SGHRS and CDR2 YFSETQ. CDR3 bases: TGCGCCAGCAGCTTGGTCCGGGGAGTAGCAACAGGGGAAGGCCGGAGCACAGATACGCAGTATTTT. Its protein is CASSLVRGVATGEGRSTDTQYF. Full variable domain (rest looked up from reference TRBV5-1 and TRBJ2-3): KAGVTQTPRYLIKTRGQQVTLSCSPISGHRSVSWYQQTPGQGLQFLFEYFSETQRNKGNFPGRFSGRQFSNSRSEMNVSTLELGDSALYLCASSLVRGVATGEGRSTDTQYFGPGTRLTVL.

This rearrangement joins TRBV6-5 to TRBJ1-1; no definite D call. Trimming removed 4 bases at V and 3 bases at J, with 12 bases between. CDR3 length: 14 amino acids. CDR1 and CDR2 from the germline V gene are MNHEY and SVGAGI. The CDR3 loop is CASSLREDYTEAFF. In DNA form, the CDR3 reads TGTGCCAGCAGTTTGCGGGAGGACTACACTGAAGCTTTCTTT.

V and J are TRBV29-1 and TRBJ2-7, with a possible D match to TRBD1 (6 bases). Trimming took off 1 base at V and 2 bases at J, with 12 bases between the two ends. There are 14 residues in the CDR3. In germline, CDR1 is SQVTM, CDR2 ANQGSEA. CDR3 sequence reads: CSVEGDNSAYEQYF. For the CDR3, the DNA is TGCAGCGTTGAAGGGGACAACTCCGCCTACGAGCAGTACTTC.

This chain connects TRBV6-5 to TRBJ1-2; D is undetermined. Per the germline V gene, CDR1 is MNHEY and CDR2 is SVGAGI. This CDR3 spans 13 amino acids. Trimming left V 6 bases short and J 1 base short, with 9 bases between. The CDR3 DNA reads as TGTGCCAGCAGCGCCCAGGTTAACTATGGCTACACCTTC. Translated, it gives CASSAQVNYGYTF.

The chain is built from TRBV7-9 and TRBJ1-6; TRBD1 is a possible D gene (6 bases). The CDR3 totals 15 residues. The germline V gene encodes CDR1 SEHNR and CDR2 FQNEAQ (reference sequence). V lost 3 bases and J lost 10, with 16 bases in between. The CDR3 nucleotides read TGTGCCAGCAGCTTCGATCAGGGGCTCTCCTCACCCCTCCACTTT. This encodes CASSFDQGLSSPLHF.

Only a few counts were recorded for this clone. The chain uses TRBV7-9 and TRBJ1-3; D is perhaps TRBD1 (5 bases). Trimming shortened V by 2 bases and J by 8 bases, and 16 bases separated the two germline ends. CDR1 SEHNR and CDR2 FQNEAQ come from the germline V gene (reference sequence). The CDR3 has 15 amino acids. The CDR3 region is CASSLQGSQGDTIYF. CDR3 bases: TGTGCCAGCAGCTTACAGGGAAGTCAAGGAGACACCATATATTTT.

This clone was picked up one time. V is TRBV5-4 and J is TRBJ2-5; maybe TRBD2 (6 bases). The germline V gene encodes CDR1 SGHNT and CDR2 YYREEE (reference sequence). The CDR3 has 15 amino acids. Trimming pared 4 bases from V and 5 bases from J, leaving 18 bases between. CDR3 DNA: TGTGCCAGCAGCCAAGGGGCGGGAAGTGGGGAGACCCAGTACTTC. Amino acid sequence: CASSQGAGSGETQYF. Complete variable domain (other parts from reference TRBV5-4 and TRBJ2-5): ETGVTQSPTHLIKTRGQQVTLRCSSQSGHNTVSWYQQALGQGPQFIFQYYREEENGRGNFPPRFSGLQFPNYSSELNVNALELDDSALYLCASSQGAGSGETQYFGPGTRLLVL.

The rearrangement links TRBV7-9 to TRBJ1-4, with D possibly being TRBD1 (6 bases). The CDR3 spans 15 residues. Germline-derived CDR1 and CDR2 are SEHNR and FQNEAQ (reference sequence). The V gene lost 0 bases and the J gene lost 8 bases, with 13 bases spanning the gap. In DNA, the CDR3 is TGTGCCAGCAGCTTAGCGAGGGGGGGTTTGGAAAAACTGTTTTTT. Translating it yields CASSLARGGLEKLFF.

Only one count was recorded for this clone. The chain is built from TRBV7-3 and TRBJ2-3; no firm D call. V lost 2 bases and J lost 6, with 12 bases in between. CDR1 SGHTA and CDR2 FQGTGA come from the germline V gene. This CDR3 is built from 14 residues. The CDR3 sequence is CASSLGLARDTQYF. DNA of the CDR3: TGTGCCAGCAGCTTAGGGTTGGCGAGGGATACGCAGTATTTT.

The rearrangement links TRBV9 to TRBJ2-3; 11 bases are shared with TRBD2. After removal of 4 bases from V and 0 bases from J, the junction contained 13 bases not matched to a gene. This CDR3 has 19 amino acids. Germline V gene lookup returns CDR1 SGDLS and CDR2 YYNGEE. The CDR3 here is CASSPSGTSGSTSTDTQYF. In DNA, the CDR3 is TGTGCCAGCAGCCCCTCCGGGACTAGCGGATCCACTAGCACAGATACGCAGTATTTT.

This clone was seen a few times. The J gene is TRBJ1-2, the V gene TRBV30; D possibly corresponds to TRBD1 (6 bases). The CDR3 consists of 12 residues. V lost 0 bases, J lost 7 bases, and 9 bases lay in between. The germline gives CDR1 GTSNPN, CDR2 SVGIG (reference sequence). The CDR3 is CAWSVTGFGYTF. CDR3 coding DNA: TGTGCCTGGAGTGTCACAGGGTTTGGCTACACCTTC.

V is TRBV9 and J is TRBJ2-5; maybe TRBD1 (6 bases). Germline lookup yields CDR1 SGDLS and CDR2 YYNGEE. The CDR3 is 14 residues long. The V gene lost 3 bases and the J gene lost 1 base, with 10 bases spanning the gap. This CDR3 reads CASSGGHPQETQYF. CDR3 nucleotide sequence: TGTGCCAGCAGCGGGGGGCACCCCCAAGAGACCCAGTACTTC.

This chain connects TRBV11-2 to TRBJ2-7; TRBD1 matches 8 bases. With V trimmed by 3 bases and J by 7 bases, 2 bases remained unmatched. The CDR3 has 12 residues. The germline V gene encodes CDR1 SGHAT and CDR2 FQNNGV. The DNA for the CDR3 is TGTGCCAGCAGCTTTGGACAGGGAGAGCAGTACTTC. Its protein is CASSFGQGEQYF.